A single sample gave rise to the 19 T cell receptor beta chains below, sequenced in a study of cytomegalovirus exposure and HLA in healthy donors. 60 Vbeta and 13 Jbeta primers were used in PCR. The protocol was immunoSEQ multiplex PCR, while the TCRdb copy is restricted to in-frame clones and leaves out a portion. Found here are about 200,000 clones, around 77% of them singletons; the top ten hold 2.9%. Sequencing was carried out using PBMCs. These receptors originate from a woman in her twenties or thirties in good health and CMV-seronegative.

A note on this clone: The sample has other DNA sequences that encode this CDR3 too. CDR3 bases: TGTGCCTGGACCCGGGACAGGTGGGACCCCGAAGCTTTCTTT. It yields the protein CAWTRDRWDPEAFF. The chain is built from TRBV30 and TRBJ1-1; 8 nucleotides match TRBD1. CDR3 length equals 14 residues. Germline CDR1 GTSNPN, CDR2 SVGIG (reference sequence). With V trimmed by 4 bases and J by 8 bases, 12 bases remained unmatched.

The genes are TRBV5-4 and TRBJ2-7; D not certain. Germline CDR1 SGHNT, CDR2 YYREEE (reference sequence). V was trimmed by 0 bases and J by 3 bases, leaving 10 bases between them. This CDR3 has 14 residues. The CDR3 is CASSLGLTNYEQYF. In DNA, the CDR3 is TGTGCCAGCAGCTTGGGGCTTACAAACTACGAGCAGTACTTC.

The rearrangement uses TRBV27 and TRBJ2-7; 8 positions agree with TRBD1. Losses at the gene ends were 3 bases for V and 10 bases for J; bases not matched to a gene: 8. The CDR3 runs to 13 residues. Germline V gene sequence: CDR1 MNHEY, CDR2 SMNVEV (reference sequence). The CDR3 is CASSLARGQPQYF. CDR3 DNA: TGTGCCAGCAGTTTGGCCAGGGGGCAACCCCAGTACTTC.

The chain combines TRBV11-2 with TRBJ2-1; 8 bases align to TRBD1. J was trimmed by 8 bases and V by 3 bases; bases with no gene match: 9. CDR1 SGHAT and CDR2 FQNNGV come from the germline V gene. This CDR3 has 15 residues. CDR3 DNA sequence: TGTGCCAGCAGCTTGAGACAGGGGCCTTTCGATGAGCAGTTCTTC. This encodes CASSLRQGPFDEQFF.

In DNA, the CDR3 is TGTGCCAGCAGCTTACGGCGGGGGTCGGGCAATGAGCAGTTCTTC. It codes for CASSLRRGSGNEQFF. This sequence joins TRBV11-2 and TRBJ2-1; 7 bases fit TRBD2. Germline assignment: CDR1 SGHAT and CDR2 FQNNGV. J gave up 6 bases and V 2 bases, and 7 bases lay outside the gene matches. The CDR3 extends over 15 amino acids. Based on the CDR3 plus reference TRBV11-2 and TRBJ2-1, the full variable domain is EAGVAQSPRYKIIEKRQSVAFWCNPISGHATLYWYQQILGQGPKLLIQFQNNGVVDDSQLPKDRFSAERLKGVDSTLKIQPAKLEDSAVYLCASSLRRGSGNEQFFGPGTRLTVL.

The rearrangement joins TRBV18 to TRBJ2-7; 7 positions match TRBD1. The CDR3 has 14 residues. V was clipped by 3 bases and J by 3 bases; unmatched bases: 5. CDR1 is KGHSH and CDR2 is LQKENI in the germline V gene. This CDR3 is CASSPTGTDYEQYF. In DNA, the CDR3 is TGTGCCAGCTCACCTACCGGGACAGACTACGAGCAGTACTTC.

Notes on this clone: Other DNA sequences from this sample encode an identical CDR3 as well. V gene TRBV5-1 combines with J gene TRBJ1-1; D gene ambiguous. This CDR3 spans 16 amino acids. Germline-derived CDR1 and CDR2 are SGHRS and YFSETQ. Trimming pared 0 bases from V and 0 bases from J, leaving 12 bases between. CDR3 sequence: CASSLDPLRMNTEAFF. The CDR3 DNA reads TGCGCCAGCAGCTTGGACCCGTTGAGGATGAACACTGAAGCTTTCTTT.

This clone was seen only once. V gene TRBV19 combines with J gene TRBJ2-3, with 14 bases that match TRBD2. Germline values: CDR1 LNHDA, CDR2 SQIVND (reference sequence). The length of the CDR3 is 17 residues. V gave up 4 bases and J gave up 6 bases; unmatched junction bases: 9. CDR3 nucleotides: TGTGCCAGTAGTACCCGACTAGCGGGGGGGGGTAGGGATACGCAGTATTTT. Protein sequence: CASSTRLAGGGRDTQYF. Full variable domain (missing parts from reference TRBV19 and TRBJ2-3): DGGITQSPKYLFRKEGQNVTLSCEQNLNHDAMYWYRQDPGQGLRLIYYSQIVNDFQKGDIAEGYSVSREKKESFPLTVTSAQKNPTAFYLCASSTRLAGGGRDTQYFGPGTRLTVL.

The CDR3 here is CASSAPTGGPDTGELFF. CDR3 coding DNA: TGTGCCAGCAGCGCTCCAACGGGGGGGCCGGACACCGGGGAGCTGTTTTTT. The V and J genes are TRBV9 and TRBJ2-2, with 8 bases matching TRBD2. Trimming at V came to 3 bases and at J to 3 bases, leaving 10 bases not matched to a gene. CDR1 is SGDLS, CDR2 YYNGEE, per germline. The CDR3 covers 17 residues. Complete variable domain (other parts from reference TRBV9 and TRBJ2-2): DSGVTQTPKHLITATGQRVTLRCSPRSGDLSVYWYQQSLDQGLQFLIQYYNGEERAKGNILERFSAQQFPDLHSELNLSSLELGDSALYFCASSAPTGGPDTGELFFGEGSRLTVL.

The CDR3: CASGPTGGLGEKLFF. In nucleotides, the CDR3 is TGTGCCAGCGGACCAACAGGGGGACTGGGTGAAAAACTGTTTTTT. The chain employs TRBV5-4 and TRBJ1-4; 8 nucleotides match TRBD1. The CDR3 loop spans 15 amino acids. Unmatched junction bases numbered 12, after V lost 7 bases and J lost 7 bases. CDR1 is SGHNT and CDR2 is YYREEE in the germline V gene (reference sequence).

The chain links TRBV19 to TRBJ2-7; maybe TRBD2 (5 bases). This CDR3 comprises 16 residues. The germline V gene has CDR1 LNHDA and CDR2 SQIVND (reference sequence). The germline V and J ends were trimmed by 6 bases and 3 bases, with 21 bases remaining between them. CDR3 sequence (DNA): TGTGCCAGTAGCCTTTCCCGGGGTAGGGCGTTCTACGAGCAGTACTTC. Translation gives CASSLSRGRAFYEQYF.

This clone was seen a few times. Mismatch with germline at one junction end may stem from a read error. DNA for the CDR3: TGTGCCAGCAGCTTACTTCTGGGGCCAGGCTATGGCTACCCCTTC. Translation gives CASSLLLGPGYGYPF. The chain carries TRBV7-9 and TRBJ1-2; tentatively, D is TRBD1 (5 bases). There are 15 residues in the CDR3. Looked up from germline, CDR1 is SEHNR and CDR2 is FQNEAQ (reference sequence). Filled out from reference TRBV7-9 and TRBJ1-2, the complete variable domain reads DTGVSQNPRHKITKRGQNVTFRCDPISEHNRLYWYRQTLGQGPEFLTYFQNEAQLEKSRLLSDRFSAERPKGSFSTLEIQRTEQGDSAMYLCASSLLLGPGYGYPFGSGTRLTVV.

Remarks on this clone: One end of the junction varies from germline; a read error may be responsible. The chain links TRBV7-9 to TRBJ2-7; D is perhaps TRBD1 (5 bases). This CDR3 has 17 residues. The germline V gene encodes CDR1 SEHNR and CDR2 FQNEAQ (reference sequence). CDR3 loop: CSSSLAPPGIWYYEQYF. CDR3 in DNA: TGTTCCAGCAGCTTAGCCCCTCCAGGGATATGGTACTACGAGCAGTACTTC.

This sequence joins TRBV7-9 and TRBJ1-2; 10 bases are shared with TRBD1. Germline-derived CDR1 and CDR2 are SEHNR and FQNEAQ (reference sequence). This CDR3 has 16 amino acids. V dropped 5 bases and J dropped 7; count of bases not matched to a gene: 13. The CDR3 DNA reads TGTGCCAGCAGCCCCAGGGAAGACAGGGGGCTTGGTGGCTACACCTTC. Translated: CASSPREDRGLGGYTF.

The V call is TRBV10-2, the J call TRBJ1-6; 9 positions agree with TRBD1. V lost 0 bases, J lost 0 bases, and 9 bases stayed unmatched. There are 20 residues in the CDR3. Looked up from germline, CDR1 is WSHSY and CDR2 is SAAADI. CDR3 region: CASSESTGGLPISYNSPLHF. DNA of the CDR3: TGCGCCAGCAGTGAGTCAACAGGGGGCCTACCTATCTCCTATAATTCACCCCTCCACTTT.

This chain connects TRBV5-6 to TRBJ2-5; 10 nucleotides match TRBD1. The J call may be faulty, since TRBJ2-7 better matches the DNA end. The CDR3 extends over 14 amino acids. CDR1 SGHDT and CDR2 YYEEEE come from the germline V gene. This CDR3 is CASSAGQGIHEQYF. The CDR3 DNA follows: TGTGCCAGCAGCGCGGGACAGGGGATCCACGAGCAGTACTTC.

This clone occurred once. V gene TRBV7-2 combines with J gene TRBJ2-4, with 7 positions matching TRBD1. CDR3 length: 18 amino acids. Germline trimming cut 3 bases from V and 0 bases from J; bases unmatched to any gene: 11. From germline, CDR1 is SGHTA and CDR2 FQGNSA. The CDR3 sequence: CASSFSGQTILAKNIQYF. CDR3 DNA: TGTGCCAGCAGCTTCTCGGGACAGACAATTCTAGCCAAAAACATTCAGTACTTC. Complete variable domain (other parts from reference TRBV7-2 and TRBJ2-4): GAGVSQSPSNKVTEKGKDVELRCDPISGHTALYWYRQSLGQGLEFLIYFQGNSAPDKSGLPSDRFSAERTGGSVSTLTIQRTQQEDSAVYLCASSFSGQTILAKNIQYFGAGTRLSVL.

The chain joins TRBV7-2 to TRBJ2-7; TRBD1 agrees at 10 bases. CDR1 is SGHTA and CDR2 is FQGNSA in the germline V gene. V gave up 0 bases and J gave up 5 bases; unmatched junction bases: 7. The CDR3 contains 16 residues. CDR3 DNA: TGTGCCAGCAGCTTAGCCCCGGGACAGGGGACCCACGAGCAGTACTTC. It codes for CASSLAPGQGTHEQYF.

The chain links TRBV4-1 to TRBJ1-4; no firm D call. This CDR3 is built from 16 residues. V lost 2 bases and J lost 8, with 18 bases in between. Germline lookup yields CDR1 MGHRA and CDR2 YSYEKL. CDR3 bases: TGCGCCAGCAGCCAACTTCTCCTTGGAGAGCGCGAAAAACTGTTTTTT. It yields the protein CASSQLLLGEREKLFF.